The present TCR beta chain was sequenced within a study of cytomegalovirus exposure and HLA in healthy donors. The overall study: Earlier sequencing of some 170 million T cells yielded around 100 million unique TCR beta sequences.

Germline values: CDR1 SGDLS, CDR2 YYNGEE. J was trimmed by 2 bases and V by 4 bases; bases with no gene match: 12. The CDR3 loop spans 17 amino acids. PCR employed 60 Vbeta and 13 Jbeta primers. Clones were sequenced by immunoSEQ multiplex PCR, and TCRdb holds only the in-frame ones, with some missing. Among some 140,000 clones, 70% to 80% were seen once, and the ten largest hold about 1.3%. Sequencing was performed on PBMCs. V gene TRBV9 combines with J gene TRBJ2-3; TRBD2 matches at 8 bases. This clonotype was sampled from a man between 45 and 60 years old in good health and CMV-seronegative. CDR3 loop: CASSLSGSGAFTDTQYF. Here the CDR3 DNA reads TGTGCCAGCAGCTTAAGCGGGAGTGGGGCTTTCACAGATACGCAGTATTTT.